These 11 T cell receptor beta chains were sequenced from one sample in a study of CD8 T cells in Susac syndrome. RNA totalling roughly 0.5 to 1 ug underwent reverse transcription with random hexamers. TCRdb ran MiXCR on the immunoSEQ multiplex PCR reads and lists one entry per CDR3 protein. The sample has about 240,000 distinct CDR3 sequences, 90% to 96% seen once. The sequencing sample was made of CD4+ T cells from PBMCs. These receptors all stem from a human donor with Susac syndrome.

The chain combines TRBV3-1 with TRBJ2-7, with 9 bases aligning to TRBD1. The CDR3 contains 15 residues. Per the germline V gene, CDR1 is LGHDT and CDR2 is YNNKEL (reference sequence). V lost 4 bases and J lost 3; bases outside the gene matches: 7. CDR3 coding DNA: TGTGCCAGCAGCCCTCGAGTGGGACAGGGCTACGAGCAGTACTTC. It yields the protein CASSPRVGQGYEQYF.

V gene TRBV3-1 combines with J gene TRBJ1-4, with 7 bases identical to TRBD1. Unmatched junction bases numbered 11, after V lost 10 bases and J lost 3 bases. Germline V gene data show CDR1 as LGHDT and CDR2 as YNNKEL (reference sequence). This CDR3 is built from 15 residues. The CDR3 loop is CATKSQGQSNEKLFF. The CDR3 DNA reads TGTGCCACGAAAAGCCAGGGACAGTCTAATGAAAAACTGTTTTTT. Drawing the rest from reference TRBV3-1 and TRBJ1-4, the complete variable domain is DTAVSQTPKYLVTQMGNDKSIKCEQNLGHDTMYWYKQDSKKFLKIMFSYNNKELIINETVPNRFSPKSPDKAHLNLHINSLELGDSAVYFCATKSQGQSNEKLFFGSGTQLSVL.

This clonotype has only a few counts. The chain is built from TRBV29-1 and TRBJ2-7; 8 bases match TRBD2. The junction had 8 bases not matched to a gene; V was cut back by 7 bases and J by 0 bases. This CDR3 is 14 amino acids long. Per germline, CDR1 SQVTM and CDR2 ANQGSEA. CDR3 nucleotides: TGCAGCGCTTCGCGGAGCGGGAGCTCCTACGAGCAGTACTTC. As protein: CSASRSGSSYEQYF.

The chain carries TRBV29-1 and TRBJ2-3; D gene uncertain. The CDR3 sequence is 13 residues long. Germline V gene lookup returns CDR1 SQVTM and CDR2 ANQGSEA. Trimming left V 3 bases short and J 0 bases short, with 7 bases between. Here the CDR3 DNA reads TGCAGCGTTGATACGGCTAGCACAGATACGCAGTATTTT. This translates into CSVDTASTDTQYF.

The rearrangement joins TRBV12-3 or TRBV12-4 to TRBJ1-2, with a possible D match to TRBD1 (6 bases). CDR3 length: 12 amino acids. Trimming took 7 bases from V and 10 from J, leaving 16 bases between them. The CDR3, as DNA: TGTGCCAGCACCACGGGACACCCGTACTACACCTTC. It is translated as CASTTGHPYYTF.

The V gene is TRBV29-1, the J gene TRBJ2-3; unclear D gene. Germline-derived CDR1 and CDR2 are SQVTM and ANQGSEA. Trimming took off 4 bases at V and 4 bases at J, with 6 bases between the two ends. CDR3 length: 11 residues. The CDR3 is CSVVRPDTQYF. CDR3 bases: TGCAGCGTTGTCCGGCCAGATACGCAGTATTTT.

The V call is TRBV5-1, the J call TRBJ2-2, with unresolved D. The V end lost 6 bases, the J end lost 4 bases, and 13 bases lay between the germline ends. Germline V gene data show CDR1 as SGHRS and CDR2 as YFSETQ. The CDR3 spans 14 residues. CDR3 nucleotide sequence: TGCGCCAGCACTAAACGTCCGGGCACCGGGGAGCTGTTTTTT. Translating it yields CASTKRPGTGELFF. The entire variable domain, with the rest obtained from reference TRBV5-1 and TRBJ2-2, is as follows: KAGVTQTPRYLIKTRGQQVTLSCSPISGHRSVSWYQQTPGQGLQFLFEYFSETQRNKGNFPGRFSGRQFSNSRSEMNVSTLELGDSALYLCASTKRPGTGELFFGEGSRLTVL.

V is TRBV20-1 and J is TRBJ1-3, with a tentative D call TRBD1 (5 bases). Germline CDR1 DFQATT, CDR2 SNEGSKA (reference sequence). V was cut by 5 bases and J by 2 bases, with 13 bases left in between. The CDR3 is 14 residues long. The CDR3 coding sequence is TGCAGTGCTCCTAATGGGGGAACTGGAAACACCATATATTTT. It yields the protein CSAPNGGTGNTIYF.

The J gene is TRBJ1-1, the V gene TRBV18; D is undetermined. The V end lost 3 bases, the J end lost 2 bases, and 10 bases lay between the germline ends. The length of the CDR3 is 14 residues. The germline CDR1 and CDR2 sequences are KGHSH and LQKENI. The chain's CDR3 is CASSPNTDNTEAFF. DNA for the CDR3: TGTGCCAGCTCACCCAATACCGATAACACTGAAGCTTTCTTT.

The chain couples TRBV29-1 to TRBJ2-7, with 8 bases identical to TRBD1. V lost 8 bases to trimming and J lost 3 bases; unmatched junction nucleotides: 15. The CDR3 sequence is 15 residues long. Germline V lookup: CDR1 SQVTM, CDR2 ANQGSEA. The CDR3 region is CSPAEPDRVFYEQYF. The CDR3 DNA is TGCAGCCCCGCGGAACCGGACAGGGTTTTCTACGAGCAGTACTTC.

The V gene is TRBV3-1, the J gene TRBJ2-1, with a tentative D call TRBD1 (5 bases). Germline V gene sequence: CDR1 LGHDT, CDR2 YNNKEL (reference sequence). Trimming cost V 8 bases and J 7 bases, with 15 bases left between them. This CDR3 is built from 13 residues. CDR3 loop: CASRSQGSNEQFF. The CDR3 nucleotides are TGTGCCAGCCGTTCTCAGGGAAGTAATGAGCAGTTCTTC.